This entry is about one T cell receptor (beta chain). Its antigen remains unknown. This entry belongs to a study of T cell responses to AZD1222 COVID-19 vaccine. Some clones are missing from TCRdb's copy, which holds only in-frame ones; the method was immunoSEQ multiplex PCR. The sample contains about 160,000 clones, roughly 94% of which appear only once. General study findings and limits: Recipients of AZD1222 seropositive at baseline numbered only 5 to 7. The sample set comprised mostly white British donors with more females, and clonal diversity was possibly underestimated. Repertoires in all cases were sampled only once the peak T cell response had passed. Unmutated regions of variants are reportedly targeted by nearly half of spike-specific TCRs.

Germline V CDR1 and CDR2: PRHDT, FYEKMQ (reference sequence). With 7 bases clipped from V and 7 bases from J, the junction kept 8 bases outside the gene matches. This CDR3 is built from 14 residues. The rearrangement links TRBV13 to TRBJ2-1; 9 bases map to TRBD2. The material sequenced was peripheral blood, taken 28 days after the second AZD1222 dose. This TCR was sampled from an adult who received the AZD1222 COVID-19 vaccine. As DNA, the CDR3 is TGTGCCAGCATGGCGGGAGGGAAGAAAAATGAGCAGTTCTTC. This sequence encodes CASMAGGKKNEQFF.